This TCR beta chain was identified in a study of shared clonotypes between healthy human individuals. The authors loaded roughly 200 ng DNA, 25,000 to 30,000 T cell genomes, into sorted-subset replicate PCRs. Sequencing used immunoSEQ multiplex PCR; TCRdb keeps in-frame clones, though not all of them. This sample has some 2 million clones, with 85% to 95% found just once. This CDR3 is 21 amino acids long. Germline V lookup: CDR1 LGHNT, CDR2 FRNRAP. The ends were cut back, 0 bases at V and 3 bases at J, with 30 bases in the middle. The TCR comes from a man aged 18 to 35 in good health. Specimen: naive CD4+ T cells sorted from blood. The subset was: CD45RA+ positively selected. The rearrangement joins TRBV12-5 to TRBJ2-7; D is perhaps TRBD2 (6 bases). In nucleotides, the CDR3 is TGTGCTAGTGGTTTGGTTCCGTGGTCCCACACGGAGGGGCACATGGGCTACGAGCAGTACTTC. It encodes CASGLVPWSHTEGHMGYEQYF.